The 17 T cell receptor beta chains given below trace back to one sample, sequenced in a study of T cell repertoires in cytomegalovirus infection. No cognate antigen is known for these TCRs. MiXCR, applied by TCRdb to the reads, yields one record per CDR3 protein. The repertoire has nearly 700,000 distinct CDR3 sequences, roughly 33% of them found once; the top ten carry 15% to 20%. The starting material was cultured PBMCs, obtained from culture after CMV antigen stimulation. The receptors were gathered from a human donor in good health (CMV status not recorded). Some clones in this sample may be carry-over from other donors' samples.

This rearrangement joins TRBV7-2 to TRBJ1-1; TRBD1 matches 8 bases. V gave up 5 bases and J gave up 3 bases; unmatched junction bases: 8. The CDR3 contains 15 residues. Germline V gene lookup returns CDR1 SGHTA and CDR2 FQGNSA. CDR3 loop: CASSAPGTGHTEAFF. The DNA for the CDR3 is TGTGCCAGCAGCGCCCCCGGGACAGGTCACACTGAAGCTTTCTTT.

The chain links TRBV19 to TRBJ1-2; TRBD1 might be the D (6 bases). The CDR3 totals 12 residues. Germline V lookup: CDR1 LNHDA, CDR2 SQIVND (reference sequence). Between the trimmed V and J ends, which lost 4 bases and 8 bases, there was a span of 11 bases. The CDR3 loop reads CASSTRGGGYTF. DNA for the CDR3: TGTGCCAGTAGTACCAGGGGAGGCGGCTACACCTTC.

The chain couples TRBV20-1 to TRBJ2-3, with D possibly matching TRBD2 (6 bases). V shed 3 bases and J shed 1 base, with 23 bases lying between them. The germline V gene has CDR1 DFQATT and CDR2 SNEGSKA (reference sequence). CDR3 length equals 18 residues. The chain's CDR3 is CSARVEARRDSRTDTQYF. The CDR3 DNA reads TGCAGTGCTAGGGTCGAGGCTCGTCGGGACTCGCGCACAGATACGCAGTATTTT.

This chain links TRBV7-6 with TRBJ2-1, with D possibly being TRBD2 (5 bases). Trimming took 1 base from V and 2 from J, leaving 9 bases between them. The CDR3 is 15 amino acids. The germline V gene has CDR1 SGHVS and CDR2 FNYEAQ. In nucleotides, the CDR3 is TGTGCCAGCAGCTTAGTCCCCGGGACCTACAATGAGCAGTTCTTC. Translated, it gives CASSLVPGTYNEQFF.

This clonotype has a handful of counts. The chain links TRBV10-1 to TRBJ1-1; unclear D gene. V was pared by 6 bases and J by 4 bases, with 15 bases between. Germline values: CDR1 WNHNN, CDR2 SYGVQD (reference sequence). There are 14 residues in the CDR3. CDR3 in amino acids: CASSPSPRGTEAFF. The CDR3 bases are TGCGCCAGCAGCCCCAGCCCGAGAGGCACTGAAGCTTTCTTT.

This sequence joins TRBV11-2 and TRBJ2-1; weak D call: TRBD1 (6 bases). The CDR3 extends over 17 amino acids. CDR1 is SGHAT, CDR2 FQNNGV, per germline. The germline V and J ends were trimmed by 3 bases and 2 bases, with 17 bases remaining between them. The CDR3 DNA reads TGTGCCAGCAGCTTCCCGAGAGGGGGAGCCACCTACAATGAGCAGTTCTTC. Translated, it gives CASSFPRGGATYNEQFF.

This clonotype came up a few times. The chain is built from TRBV7-2 and TRBJ2-7; D might be TRBD2 (7 bases). The ends were cut back, 6 bases at V and 0 bases at J, with 15 bases in the middle. CDR1 is SGHTA and CDR2 is FQGNSA in the germline V gene. The CDR3 is 15 residues long. The CDR3 DNA reads as TGTGCCAGCAGGCCACAGGGACTAATCTCCTACGAGCAGTACTTC. Translated: CASRPQGLISYEQYF.

This rearrangement joins TRBV6-5 to TRBJ2-7; D may correspond to TRBD1 or TRBD2 (5 bases each). V was trimmed by 6 bases and J by 0 bases, leaving 15 bases between them. The CDR3 length is 15 residues. CDR1 MNHEY and CDR2 SVGAGI come from the germline V gene. CDR3 amino acids: CASSPERGFSYEQYF. CDR3 coding DNA: TGTGCCAGCAGCCCCGAGAGGGGCTTCTCCTACGAGCAGTACTTC.

V gene TRBV20-1 combines with J gene TRBJ2-1, with D hard to call. The V and J ends lost 4 bases and 13 bases respectively, with 14 bases between them. The CDR3 runs 11 residues. CDR1 is DFQATT and CDR2 is SNEGSKA in the germline V gene (reference sequence). The CDR3, as DNA: TGCAGTGCTAAGAGCCGACCCGATCAGTTCTTC. It codes for CSAKSRPDQFF.

In its sample, this clonotype was seen a few times. The chain is built from TRBV27 and TRBJ2-3, with 7 bases matching TRBD1. Germline assignment: CDR1 MNHEY and CDR2 SMNVEV (reference sequence). The CDR3 is 13 residues long. V was pared by 8 bases and J by 2 bases, with 4 bases of the junction left unmatched. CDR3 sequence reads: CASRDRLTDTQYF. For the CDR3, the DNA is TGTGCCAGCCGGGACAGACTCACAGATACGCAGTATTTT.

The table lists this clonotype with a few counts. V is TRBV7-9 and J is TRBJ1-2; 8 nucleotides align to TRBD1. The CDR3 covers 15 residues. In germline, CDR1 is SEHNR, CDR2 FQNEAQ (reference sequence). The trim removed 6 bases at V and 1 base at J, leaving 7 bases unmatched. The chain's CDR3 is CASRSGQGFNYGYTF. The CDR3 coding sequence is TGTGCCAGCAGGAGCGGACAGGGTTTTAACTATGGCTACACCTTC.

This chain connects TRBV5-6 to TRBJ2-3; D might be TRBD2 (6 bases). This CDR3 is 13 amino acids long. The ends were cut back, 8 bases at V and 6 bases at J, with 16 bases in the middle. Germline V gene lookup returns CDR1 SGHDT and CDR2 YYEEEE. The CDR3, as DNA: TGTGCCAGTGGAGGGAGCGCCATGGATACGCAGTATTTT. This translates into CASGGSAMDTQYF.

This clonotype was picked up many times. This chain joins TRBV28 and TRBJ1-2; D remains unclear. The germline gives CDR1 MDHEN, CDR2 SYDVKM. Trimming removed 4 bases from V and 8 bases from J, with 17 bases in between. The CDR3 runs 14 residues. CDR3 region: CASSSPQDFWGYTF. Written as DNA, the CDR3 is TGTGCCAGCAGTTCCCCCCAAGACTTTTGGGGCTACACCTTC.

This clonotype was found many times. J is TRBJ2-3 and V is TRBV7-2; possibly TRBD2 for D (5 bases). CDR3 length equals 13 residues. The germline V gene encodes CDR1 SGHTA and CDR2 FQGNSA. V dropped 5 bases and J dropped 4 bases, with 10 bases sitting between them. The CDR3 DNA follows: TGTGCCAGCAGCCGCCTACTAGCAGATACGCAGTATTTT. It encodes CASSRLLADTQYF. Together with reference TRBV7-2 and TRBJ2-3, the CDR3 gives the full variable domain: GAGVSQSPSNKVTEKGKDVELRCDPISGHTALYWYRQSLGQGLEFLIYFQGNSAPDKSGLPSDRFSAERTGGSVSTLTIQRTQQEDSAVYLCASSRLLADTQYFGPGTRLTVL.

The genes are TRBV18 and TRBJ1-4, with D perhaps TRBD1 (5 bases). The V gene lost 2 bases and the J gene lost 8 bases, with 24 bases spanning the gap. The CDR3 runs 18 residues. Looked up from germline, CDR1 is KGHSH and CDR2 is LQKENI. This CDR3 is CASSPYLVGGRVSEKLFF. CDR3 sequence (DNA): TGTGCCAGCTCACCATATCTTGTCGGAGGCAGGGTATCGGAAAAACTGTTTTTT.

A word on this clonotype: This may arise from a read error, as a much more abundant clone is one base away. CDR3 in DNA: TGTGCCAGCAGCGCCCTGGCGGGCAGCTCTAACACAGATACGCAGTATTTT. As protein: CASSALAGSSNTDTQYF. The chain has TRBV7-2 and TRBJ2-3; possible D gene TRBD2, 5 bases. The CDR3 sequence is 17 residues long. Germline V gives CDR1 SGHTA, CDR2 FQGNSA. Trimming shortened V by 5 bases and J by 2 bases, and 20 bases separated the two germline ends.

The chain recombines TRBV7-2 with TRBJ2-1; the match to TRBD2 covers 10 bases. This CDR3 is 17 amino acids long. The germline CDR1 and CDR2 sequences are SGHTA and FQGNSA. Trimming removed 2 bases from V and 10 bases from J; junction bases left unmatched: 14. The CDR3 here is CASSLRRLAGGMVEQFF. CDR3 in DNA: TGTGCCAGCAGCTTAAGGCGCTTAGCGGGGGGAATGGTCGAGCAGTTCTTC.